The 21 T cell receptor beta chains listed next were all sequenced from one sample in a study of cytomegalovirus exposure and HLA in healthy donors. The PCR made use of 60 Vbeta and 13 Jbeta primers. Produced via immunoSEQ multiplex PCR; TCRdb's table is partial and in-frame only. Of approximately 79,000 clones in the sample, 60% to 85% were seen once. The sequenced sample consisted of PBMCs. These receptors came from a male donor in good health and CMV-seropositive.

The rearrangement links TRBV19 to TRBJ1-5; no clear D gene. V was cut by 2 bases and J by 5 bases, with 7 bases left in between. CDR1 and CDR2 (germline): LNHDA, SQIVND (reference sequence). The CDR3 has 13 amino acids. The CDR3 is CASSINGDQPQHF. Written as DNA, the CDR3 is TGTGCCAGTAGTATAAACGGTGATCAGCCCCAGCATTTT. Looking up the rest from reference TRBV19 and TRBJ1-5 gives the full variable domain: DGGITQSPKYLFRKEGQNVTLSCEQNLNHDAMYWYRQDPGQGLRLIYYSQIVNDFQKGDIAEGYSVSREKKESFPLTVTSAQKNPTAFYLCASSINGDQPQHFGDGTRLSIL.

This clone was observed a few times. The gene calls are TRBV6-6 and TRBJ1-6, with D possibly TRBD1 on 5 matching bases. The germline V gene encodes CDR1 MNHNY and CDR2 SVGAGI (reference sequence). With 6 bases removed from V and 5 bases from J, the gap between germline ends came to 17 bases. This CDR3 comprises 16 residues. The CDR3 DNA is TGTGCCAGCAGACCAGACATGACAGCAAATAATTCACCCCTCCACTTT. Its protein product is CASRPDMTANNSPLHF.

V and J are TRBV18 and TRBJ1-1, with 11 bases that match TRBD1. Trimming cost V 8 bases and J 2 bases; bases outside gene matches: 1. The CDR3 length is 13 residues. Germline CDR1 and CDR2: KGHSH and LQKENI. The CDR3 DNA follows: TGTGCCAGCCGGACAGGGGGCAACACTGAAGCTTTCTTT. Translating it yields CASRTGGNTEAFF. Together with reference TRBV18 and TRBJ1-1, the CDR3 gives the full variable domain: NAGVMQNPRHLVRRRGQEARLRCSPMKGHSHVYWYRQLPEEGLKFMVYLQKENIIDESGMPKERFSAEFPKEGPSILRIQQVVRGDSAAYFCASRTGGNTEAFFGQGTRLTVV.

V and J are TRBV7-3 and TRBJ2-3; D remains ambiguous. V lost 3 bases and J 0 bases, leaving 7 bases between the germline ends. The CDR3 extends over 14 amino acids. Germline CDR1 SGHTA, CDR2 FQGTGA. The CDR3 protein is CASSFGYSTDTQYF. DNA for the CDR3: TGTGCCAGCAGCTTCGGTTACAGCACAGATACGCAGTATTTT.

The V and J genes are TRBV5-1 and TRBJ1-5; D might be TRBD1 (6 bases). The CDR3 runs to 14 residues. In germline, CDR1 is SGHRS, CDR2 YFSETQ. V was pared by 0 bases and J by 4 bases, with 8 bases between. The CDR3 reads CASSLGQENQPQHF. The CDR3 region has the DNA TGCGCCAGCAGCTTGGGACAGGAAAATCAGCCCCAGCATTTT.

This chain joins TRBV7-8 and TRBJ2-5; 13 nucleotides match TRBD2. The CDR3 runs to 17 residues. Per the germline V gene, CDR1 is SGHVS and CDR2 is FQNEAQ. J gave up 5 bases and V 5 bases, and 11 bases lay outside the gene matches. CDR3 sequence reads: CASSLRLAGGRAETQYF. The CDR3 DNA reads TGTGCCAGCAGCCTGAGACTAGCGGGAGGTAGGGCGGAGACCCAGTACTTC.

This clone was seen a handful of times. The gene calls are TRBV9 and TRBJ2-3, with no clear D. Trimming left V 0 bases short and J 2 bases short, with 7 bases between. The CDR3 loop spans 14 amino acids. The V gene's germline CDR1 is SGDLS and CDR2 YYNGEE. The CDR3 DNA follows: TGTGCCAGCAGCGTAGCCCCGGTCACAGATACGCAGTATTTT. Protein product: CASSVAPVTDTQYF.

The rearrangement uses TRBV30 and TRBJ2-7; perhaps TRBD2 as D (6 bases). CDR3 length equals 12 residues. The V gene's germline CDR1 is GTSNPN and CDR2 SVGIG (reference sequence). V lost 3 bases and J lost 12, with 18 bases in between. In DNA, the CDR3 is TGTGCCTGGAGCCCTATGGGGGACTCGCGGTACTTC. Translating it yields CAWSPMGDSRYF.

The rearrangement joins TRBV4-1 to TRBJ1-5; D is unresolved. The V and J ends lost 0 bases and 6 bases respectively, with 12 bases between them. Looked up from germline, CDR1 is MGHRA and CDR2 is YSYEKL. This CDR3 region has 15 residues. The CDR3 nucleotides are TGCGCCAGCAGCCAAGATCGGGGTTACGGTCAGCCCCAGCATTTT. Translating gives CASSQDRGYGQPQHF.

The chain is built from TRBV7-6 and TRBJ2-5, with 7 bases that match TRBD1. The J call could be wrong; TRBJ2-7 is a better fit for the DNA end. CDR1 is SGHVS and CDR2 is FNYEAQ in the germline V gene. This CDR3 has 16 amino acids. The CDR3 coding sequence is TGTGCCAGCAGCCCTCGTAGTTTAGGGGGCGCCTACGAGCAGTACTTC. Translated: CASSPRSLGGAYEQYF.

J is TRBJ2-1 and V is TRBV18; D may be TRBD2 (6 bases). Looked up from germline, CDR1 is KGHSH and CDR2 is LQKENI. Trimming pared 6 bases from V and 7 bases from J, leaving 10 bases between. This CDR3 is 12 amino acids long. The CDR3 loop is CASSGRGNEQFF. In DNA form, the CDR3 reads TGTGCCAGCTCCGGGAGAGGGAATGAGCAGTTCTTC. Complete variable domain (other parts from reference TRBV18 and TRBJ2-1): NAGVMQNPRHLVRRRGQEARLRCSPMKGHSHVYWYRQLPEEGLKFMVYLQKENIIDESGMPKERFSAEFPKEGPSILRIQQVVRGDSAAYFCASSGRGNEQFFGPGTRLTVL.

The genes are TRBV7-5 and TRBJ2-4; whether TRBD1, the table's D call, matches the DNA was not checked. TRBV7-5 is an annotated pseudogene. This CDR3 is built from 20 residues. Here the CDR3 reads CARSPTHRGSGPKLKNIQYF. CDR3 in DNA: TGTGCCAGAAGCCCAACCCACAGGGGTTCTGGCCCTAAACTCAAAAACATTCAGTACTTC.

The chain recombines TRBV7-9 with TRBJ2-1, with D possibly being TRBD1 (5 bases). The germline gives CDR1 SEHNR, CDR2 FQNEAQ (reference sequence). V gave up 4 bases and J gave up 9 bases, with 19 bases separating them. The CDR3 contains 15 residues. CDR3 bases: TGTGCCAGCAGCTCGAGCCTCCGACAGCCGGGTGAGCAGTTCTTC. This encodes CASSSSLRQPGEQFF.

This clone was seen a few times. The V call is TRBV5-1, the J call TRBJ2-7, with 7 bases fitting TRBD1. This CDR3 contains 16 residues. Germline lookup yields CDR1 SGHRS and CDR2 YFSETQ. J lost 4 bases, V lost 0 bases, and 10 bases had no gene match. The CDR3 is CASSLGQGEFWYEQYF. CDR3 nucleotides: TGCGCCAGCAGCTTGGGACAGGGCGAGTTTTGGTACGAGCAGTACTTC.

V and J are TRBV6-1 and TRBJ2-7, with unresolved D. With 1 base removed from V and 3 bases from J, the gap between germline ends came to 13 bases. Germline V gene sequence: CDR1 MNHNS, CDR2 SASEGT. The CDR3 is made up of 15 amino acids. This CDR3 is CASSEGSPMFYEQYF. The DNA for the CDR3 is TGTGCCAGCAGTGAAGGCAGTCCGATGTTCTACGAGCAGTACTTC.

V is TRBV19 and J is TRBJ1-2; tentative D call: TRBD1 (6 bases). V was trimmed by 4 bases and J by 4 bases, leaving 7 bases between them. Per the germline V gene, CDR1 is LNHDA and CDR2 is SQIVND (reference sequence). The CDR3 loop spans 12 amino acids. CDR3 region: CASSRDTYGYTF. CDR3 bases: TGTGCCAGTAGTAGGGACACCTATGGCTACACCTTC.

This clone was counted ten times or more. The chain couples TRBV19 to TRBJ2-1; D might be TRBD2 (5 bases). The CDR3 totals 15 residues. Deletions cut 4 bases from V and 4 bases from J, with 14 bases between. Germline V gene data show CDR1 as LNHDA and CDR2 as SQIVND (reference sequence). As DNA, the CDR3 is TGTGCCAGTAGTACCCTCTGGGGAGAGTACAATGAGCAGTTCTTC. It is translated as CASSTLWGEYNEQFF.

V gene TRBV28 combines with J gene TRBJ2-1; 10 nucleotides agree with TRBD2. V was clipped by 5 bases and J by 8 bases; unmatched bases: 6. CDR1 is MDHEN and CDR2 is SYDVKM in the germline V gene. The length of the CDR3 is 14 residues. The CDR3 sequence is CASSPGLARHEQFF. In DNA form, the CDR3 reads TGTGCCAGCAGTCCGGGACTAGCGCGCCATGAGCAGTTCTTC.

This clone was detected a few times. DNA for the CDR3: TGTGCCAGCAGTTTAAATGGGGCGGATACGCAGTATTTT. Its translation: CASSLNGADTQYF. The chain combines TRBV28 with TRBJ2-3, with D tentatively TRBD1 (5 bases). V was shortened by 2 bases and J by 6 bases, with 9 bases between the two germline ends. This CDR3 is 13 amino acids long. Germline CDR1 and CDR2: MDHEN and SYDVKM.

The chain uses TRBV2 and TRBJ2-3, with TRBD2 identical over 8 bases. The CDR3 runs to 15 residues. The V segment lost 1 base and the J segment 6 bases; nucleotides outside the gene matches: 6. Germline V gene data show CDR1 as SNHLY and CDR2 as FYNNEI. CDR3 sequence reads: CASSEDTSGVDTQYF. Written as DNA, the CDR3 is TGTGCCAGCAGTGAAGATACTAGCGGCGTCGATACGCAGTATTTT.

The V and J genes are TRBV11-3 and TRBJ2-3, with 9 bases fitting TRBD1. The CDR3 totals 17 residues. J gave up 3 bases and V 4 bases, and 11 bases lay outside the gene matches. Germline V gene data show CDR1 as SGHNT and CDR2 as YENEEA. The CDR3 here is CASSWETGGSRTDTQYF. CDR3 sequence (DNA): TGTGCCAGCAGCTGGGAGACAGGGGGAAGCCGTACAGATACGCAGTATTTT.